At least ten counts were recorded for the clone carrying this T cell receptor beta chain. The antigen is not known. The record originates from a study of T cell repertoires in cytomegalovirus infection. For the study at large: Carrying CMV and the relevant HLA type showed in public TCR beta signatures. General study points: HLA-C-restricted CMV-specific TCR beta clonotypes prevailed in the ex vivo response.

Germline V gene data show CDR1 as KGHSH and CDR2 as LQKENI. The CDR3 runs to 15 residues. The ends were cut back, 4 bases at V and 3 bases at J, with 16 bases in the middle. TCRdb ran MiXCR on the reads and lists one entry per CDR3 protein. Counted here are around 130,000 distinct CDR3 sequences, approximately 8.8% occurring once; the ten biggest clones make up roughly a tenth. The sequence derives from a human donor in good health (CMV status not recorded). Some clones in this sample may be carry-over from other donors' samples. The V gene is TRBV18, the J gene TRBJ2-7; possibly TRBD1 or TRBD2 for D (5 bases each). The source material was PBMCs. CDR3 coding DNA: TGTGCCAGCTCACGACCCGGGACGGTAAACTACGAGCAGTACTTC. Protein product: CASSRPGTVNYEQYF.